These T cell receptor beta chains were read from a single sample in a study of graft-versus-host responses after intestinal transplantation. TCRdb keeps only in-frame clones here, not all; method: immunoSEQ multiplex PCR. The sample holds over 20,000 clones; 85% to 90% are singletons and the top ten take 5% to 5.5%. Sequencing used PBMCs, obtained roughly ten weeks after intestinal transplantation. The receptors were gathered from a human patient who received an intestinal transplant, so some T cells may come from the graft donor. The CDR3 runs from the conserved cysteine through the conserved F or W. Fields, in order: V gene, J gene, clone size, D gene, CDR3 protein, CDR3 DNA. A D gene is named only where the DNA matches it firmly. Part of the rows lack a size; the others show once, few, many or a class for expanded clones.

>TRBV9|TRBJ1-2|-|-
CASSVVRSGGGYTF
TGTGCCAGCAGCGTAGTTCGTTCTGGGGGTGGCTACACCTTC
>TRBV12-5|TRBJ2-3|-|-
CASGLVIDGRASTDTQYF
TGTGCTAGTGGTTTGGTAATAGACGGGCGGGCTAGCACAGATACGCAGTATTTT
>TRBV9|TRBJ2-1|-|TRBD1
CASSARQGSSYNEQFF
TGTGCCAGCAGCGCCCGACAGGGGAGCTCCTACAATGAGCAGTTCTTC
>TRBV15|TRBJ2-7|-|TRBD1
CATSRAGTGGSYEQYF
TGTGCCACCAGCAGAGCCGGGACAGGGGGCTCCTACGAGCAGTACTTC
>TRBV9|TRBJ1-2|-|-
CASSAGTAYGYTF
TGTGCCAGCAGCGCTGGGACGGCCTATGGCTACACCTTC
>TRBV27|TRBJ1-2|-|-
CASSLSGLHGYTF
TGTGCCAGCAGTTTATCTGGACTCCATGGCTACACCTTC
>TRBV18|TRBJ1-5|-|TRBD1
CASSPFGQGVLNQPQHF
TGTGCCAGCTCCCCCTTTGGACAGGGGGTGCTTAATCAGCCCCAGCATTTT
>TRBV4-1|TRBJ2-5|-|TRBD1
CASSQDPWEGGLGETQYF
TGCGCCAGCAGCCAAGATCCGTGGGAAGGGGGCTTGGGAGAGACCCAGTACTTC
>TRBV7-6|TRBJ2-1|once|TRBD2
CASSTVPGLAGGPWYNEQFF
TGTGCCAGCAGCACCGTCCCGGGACTAGCGGGGGGGCCGTGGTACAATGAGCAGTTCTTC
>TRBV9|TRBJ2-3|-|-
CASSVGQSTDTQYF
TGTGCCAGCAGCGTAGGCCAGAGCACAGATACGCAGTATTTT